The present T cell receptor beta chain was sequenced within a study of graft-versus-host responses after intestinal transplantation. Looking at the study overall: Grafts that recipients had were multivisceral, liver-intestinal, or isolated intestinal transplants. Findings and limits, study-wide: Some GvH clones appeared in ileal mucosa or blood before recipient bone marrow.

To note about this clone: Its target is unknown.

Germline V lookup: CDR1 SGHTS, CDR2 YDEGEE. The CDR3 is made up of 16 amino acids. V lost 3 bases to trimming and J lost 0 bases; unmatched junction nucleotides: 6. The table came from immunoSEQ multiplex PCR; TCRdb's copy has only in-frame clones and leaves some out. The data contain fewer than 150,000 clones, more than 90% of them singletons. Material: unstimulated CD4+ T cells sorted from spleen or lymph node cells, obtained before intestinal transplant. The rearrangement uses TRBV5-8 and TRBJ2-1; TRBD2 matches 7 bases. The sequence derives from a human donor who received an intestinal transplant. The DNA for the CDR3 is TGTGCCAGCAGCTCCCCTAGCGGTAGCTCCTACAATGAGCAGTTCTTC. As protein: CASSSPSGSSYNEQFF.